The present T cell receptor beta chain was sequenced within a study of cytotoxic CD8 clonotypes in ibrutinib-treated CLL. As for the study in general: Complete response was seen in 2 patients and partial in approximately 25; approximately 12 progressed and about 14 stayed remitted after a median roughly 70 months. Response samples were taken after a median around 11 months of treatment, range 6 to 36.

Sequencing was designed to attain a depth spanning 1 in 200,000 to 1 in 1 million T cells. Measured with immunoSEQ multiplex PCR; TCRdb has only the in-frame clones, and not every one. The sample lists under 300,000 clones; 70% were seen once. This CDR3 is built from 15 residues. Germline values: CDR1 MNHNS, CDR2 SASEGT. The V segment lost 3 bases and the J segment 8 bases; nucleotides outside the gene matches: 9. V gene TRBV6-1 combines with J gene TRBJ2-5; 10 bases fit TRBD2. The sequence was obtained from a human donor with chronic lymphocytic leukemia. The source material was PBMCs, sampled after 24 months of ibrutinib treatment. CDR3 protein: CASSEGLAGGLTQYF. The CDR3, as DNA: TGTGCCAGCAGTGAGGGGTTAGCGGGAGGCCTAACCCAGTACTTC.